This TCR beta chain was recorded in a study of shared clonotypes between healthy human individuals. Study summary: The plates for each donor numbered three CD4 naive, three CD4 memory, two CD8 naive and one CD8 memory. Overall study results and limits: Having only a few donors restricted how much genetic and exposure-history diversity was captured.

A word on this clone: The antigen remains unidentified.

The repertoire was sequenced with immunoSEQ multiplex PCR; TCRdb's copy has only in-frame clones and lacks some. The sample records about 1.5 million clones, approximately 98% being singletons. The germline gives CDR1 KGHSH, CDR2 LQKENI. The V end was cut by 0 bases, the J end by 7 bases, with 7 bases between. The CDR3 covers 13 residues. The chain links TRBV18 to TRBJ2-1, with no clear D. The TCR comes from a young man in good health. Sample: naive CD4+ T cells sorted from blood. Subset here: CD45RA+ positively selected. CDR3 in DNA: TGTGCCAGCTCACCACCAGTGGTTAATGAGCAGTTCTTC. Its protein product is CASSPPVVNEQFF.